This is a list of T cell receptor beta chains from one sample in a study of pediatric ulcerative colitis. Sequencing was performed with immunoSEQ multiplex PCR; in TCRdb, only in-frame clones are kept and a portion is missing. Counted here are around 65,000 clones, 77% occurring once; the ten biggest clones make up roughly 5.2%. The sequenced sample consisted of blood. The source is a boy younger than 18 with moderate ulcerative colitis. Both conserved end residues are part of each CDR3. A D gene is named only where the DNA matches it firmly.

j_gene	v_gene	d_gene	CDR3aa	CDR3nt
TRBJ1-2	TRBV7-2	NA	CASSLEPSTFWGYTF	TGTGCCAGCAGCTTAGAACCCAGTACCTTTTGGGGCTACACCTTC
TRBJ1-3	TRBV18	NA	CASSPRDSISGNTIYF	TGTGCCAGCTCACCAAGAGACTCTATCTCTGGAAACACCATATATTTT
TRBJ2-5	TRBV18	NA	CASSPKGETQYF	TGTGCCAGCTCACCAAAGGGTGAGACCCAGTACTTC
TRBJ2-2	TRBV7-8	NA	CASSLDITGELFF	TGTGCCAGCAGCTTAGACATCACCGGGGAGCTGTTTTTT
TRBJ2-3	TRBV7-2	NA	CASSIRPNTDTQYF	TGTGCCAGCAGCATCCGACCTAACACAGATACGCAGTATTTT
TRBJ2-1	TRBV7-6	NA	CASSFLLEPYNEQFF	TGTGCCAGCAGCTTTCTTTTAGAACCCTACAATGAGCAGTTCTTC
TRBJ1-2	TRBV29-1	NA	CSAPLAGVGNYGYTF	TGCAGCGCACCACTGGCAGGGGTGGGGAACTATGGCTACACCTTC
TRBJ1-1	TRBV19	NA	CASSISTRGTEAFF	TGTGCCAGTAGTATCTCAACTCGGGGCACTGAAGCTTTCTTT
TRBJ2-5	TRBV29-1	TRBD2	CSVGVRGTKQETQYF	TGCAGCGTCGGAGTCCGGGGGACTAAACAAGAGACCCAGTACTTC
TRBJ1-2	TRBV9	NA	CASSVGVTTGYGYTF	TGTGCCAGCAGCGTAGGTGTGACTACCGGCTATGGCTACACCTTC
TRBJ2-1	TRBV4-2	TRBD2	CASSPDLRREYNEQFF	TGTGCCAGCAGCCCGGACCTCCGGCGGGAGTACAATGAGCAGTTCTTC
TRBJ2-7	TRBV5-5	TRBD2	CASSSPRTGVRGGVKYEQYF	TGTGCCAGCAGCAGCCCCCGGACGGGGGTACGCGGGGGTGTAAAGTACGAGCAGTACTTC
TRBJ2-1	TRBV5-1	NA	CASSSAGAYNEQFF	TGCGCCAGCAGCTCGGCGGGGGCTTACAATGAGCAGTTCTTC
TRBJ1-5	TRBV5-8	NA	CASSLVQPQHF	TGTGCCAGCAGCTTGGTTCAGCCCCAGCATTTT
TRBJ1-3	TRBV7-2	NA	CASSPQRDFSGNTIYF	TGTGCCAGCAGCCCGCAACGGGACTTCTCTGGAAACACCATATATTTT